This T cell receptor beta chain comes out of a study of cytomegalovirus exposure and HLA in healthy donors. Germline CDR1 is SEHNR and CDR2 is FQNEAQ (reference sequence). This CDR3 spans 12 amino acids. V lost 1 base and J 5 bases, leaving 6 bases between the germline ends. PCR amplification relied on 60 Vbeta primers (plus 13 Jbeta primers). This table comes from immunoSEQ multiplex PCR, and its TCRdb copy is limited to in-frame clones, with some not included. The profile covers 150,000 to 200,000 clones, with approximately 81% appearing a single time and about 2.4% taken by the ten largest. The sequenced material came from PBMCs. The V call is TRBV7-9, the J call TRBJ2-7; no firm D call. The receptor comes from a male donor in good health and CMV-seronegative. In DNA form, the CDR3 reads TGTGCCAGCAGCTTAGTGGGCGACGAGCAGTACTTC. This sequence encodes CASSLVGDEQYF.